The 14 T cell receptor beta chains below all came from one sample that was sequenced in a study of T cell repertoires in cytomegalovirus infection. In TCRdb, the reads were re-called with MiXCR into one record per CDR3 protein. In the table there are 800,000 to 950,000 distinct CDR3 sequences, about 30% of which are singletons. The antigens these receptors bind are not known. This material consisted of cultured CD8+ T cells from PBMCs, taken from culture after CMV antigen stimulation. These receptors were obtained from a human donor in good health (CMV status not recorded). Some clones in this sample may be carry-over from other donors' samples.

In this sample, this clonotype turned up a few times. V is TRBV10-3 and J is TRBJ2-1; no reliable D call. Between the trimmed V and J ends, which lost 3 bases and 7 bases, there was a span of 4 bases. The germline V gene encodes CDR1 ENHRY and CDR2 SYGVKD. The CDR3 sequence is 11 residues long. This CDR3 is CAISEVNEQFF. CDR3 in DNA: TGTGCCATCAGTGAAGTTAATGAGCAGTTCTTC.

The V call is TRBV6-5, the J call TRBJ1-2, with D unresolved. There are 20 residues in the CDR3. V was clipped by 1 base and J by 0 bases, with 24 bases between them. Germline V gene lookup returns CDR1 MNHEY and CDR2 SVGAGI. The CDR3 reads CASSYLKLRHSDLANYGYTF. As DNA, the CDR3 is TGTGCCAGCAGTTACTTAAAGCTTCGTCACAGTGACTTAGCTAACTATGGCTACACCTTC.

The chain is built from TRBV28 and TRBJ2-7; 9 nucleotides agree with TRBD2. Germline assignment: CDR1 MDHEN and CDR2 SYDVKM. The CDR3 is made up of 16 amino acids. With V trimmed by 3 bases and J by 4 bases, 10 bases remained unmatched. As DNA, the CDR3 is TGTGCCAGCAGTTTGGGCTGGGGTAGCGGGGGATACGAGCAGTACGTC. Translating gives CASSLGWGSGGYEQYV.

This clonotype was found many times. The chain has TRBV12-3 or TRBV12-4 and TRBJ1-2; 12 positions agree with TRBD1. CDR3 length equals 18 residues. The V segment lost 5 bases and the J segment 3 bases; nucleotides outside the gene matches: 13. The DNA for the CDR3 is TGTGCCAGCAGTGGATCCGGGACAGGGGGCGATTTTGACTATGGCTACACCTTC. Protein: CASSGSGTGGDFDYGYTF.

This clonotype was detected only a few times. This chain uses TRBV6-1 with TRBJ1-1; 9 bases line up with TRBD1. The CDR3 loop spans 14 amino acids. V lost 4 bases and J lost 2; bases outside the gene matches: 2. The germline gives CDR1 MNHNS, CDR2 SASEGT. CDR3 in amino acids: CASSATGGNTEAFF. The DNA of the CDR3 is TGTGCCAGCAGTGCGACAGGGGGAAACACTGAAGCTTTCTTT.

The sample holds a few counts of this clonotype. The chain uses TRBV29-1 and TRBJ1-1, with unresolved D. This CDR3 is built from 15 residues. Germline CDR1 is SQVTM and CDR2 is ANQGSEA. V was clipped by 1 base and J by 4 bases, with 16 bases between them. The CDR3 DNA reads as TGCAGCGTTGAAGGGTGGGAGTACGACGTCACTGAAGCTTTCTTT. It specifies CSVEGWEYDVTEAFF.

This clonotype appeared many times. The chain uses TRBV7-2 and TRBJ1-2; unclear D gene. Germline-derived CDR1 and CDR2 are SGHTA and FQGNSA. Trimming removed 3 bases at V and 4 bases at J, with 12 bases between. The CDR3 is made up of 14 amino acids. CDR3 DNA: TGTGCCAGCAGCTTCGGGGTGTACGGCTATGGCTACACCTTC. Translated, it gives CASSFGVYGYGYTF. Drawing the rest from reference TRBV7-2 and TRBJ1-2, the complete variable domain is GAGVSQSPSNKVTEKGKDVELRCDPISGHTALYWYRQSLGQGLEFLIYFQGNSAPDKSGLPSDRFSAERTGGSVSTLTIQRTQQEDSAVYLCASSFGVYGYGYTFGSGTRLTVV.

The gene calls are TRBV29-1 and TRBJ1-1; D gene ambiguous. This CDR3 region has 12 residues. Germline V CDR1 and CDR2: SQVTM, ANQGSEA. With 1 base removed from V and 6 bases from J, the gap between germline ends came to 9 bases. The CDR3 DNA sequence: TGCAGCGTTGAAGGCCAGTCGGCTGAAGCTTTCTTT. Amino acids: CSVEGQSAEAFF.

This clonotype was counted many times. The CDR3 DNA is TGTGCCAGCAGCCCCGAGGGCGGGGGGGCAACAGATACGCAGTATTTT. It specifies CASSPEGGGATDTQYF. The rearrangement joins TRBV7-2 to TRBJ2-3; TRBD2 matches at 9 bases. CDR1 SGHTA and CDR2 FQGNSA come from the germline V gene. This CDR3 is 16 amino acids long. The V segment lost 5 bases and the J segment 3 bases; nucleotides outside the gene matches: 9.

In DNA form, the CDR3 reads TGCGCCAGCAGTCCACAAGCGGGGTCGGGGGATCAGCCCCAGCATTTT. This gives the protein CASSPQAGSGDQPQHF. The rearrangement uses TRBV23-1 and TRBJ1-5, with D possibly TRBD1 on 5 matching bases. Being an ORF, TRBV23-1 has a function that is uncertain. V was cut by 4 bases and J by 5 bases, with 18 bases left in between. The CDR3 runs 16 residues.

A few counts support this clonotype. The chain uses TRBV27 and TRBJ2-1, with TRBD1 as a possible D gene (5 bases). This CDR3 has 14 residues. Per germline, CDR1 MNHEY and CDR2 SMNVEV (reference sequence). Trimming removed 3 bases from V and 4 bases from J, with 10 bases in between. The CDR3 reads CASSFEGVYNEQFF. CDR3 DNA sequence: TGTGCCAGCAGTTTTGAAGGGGTTTACAATGAGCAGTTCTTC.

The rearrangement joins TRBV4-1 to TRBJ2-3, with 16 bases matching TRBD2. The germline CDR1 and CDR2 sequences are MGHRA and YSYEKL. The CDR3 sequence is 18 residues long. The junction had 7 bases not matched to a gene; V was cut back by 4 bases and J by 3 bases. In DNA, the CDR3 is TGCGCCAGCAGCCCGACGGGACTAGCGGGGGGGCTTACAGATACGCAGTATTTT. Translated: CASSPTGLAGGLTDTQYF.

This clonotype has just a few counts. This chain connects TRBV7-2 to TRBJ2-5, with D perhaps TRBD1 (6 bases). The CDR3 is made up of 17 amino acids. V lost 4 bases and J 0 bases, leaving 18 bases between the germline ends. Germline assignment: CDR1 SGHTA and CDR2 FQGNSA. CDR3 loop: CASSSGDRTAYQETQYF. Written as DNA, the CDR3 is TGTGCCAGCAGCTCCGGCGATCGGACAGCGTACCAAGAGACCCAGTACTTC.

CDR3 amino acids: CASSLEVGASQPQHF. DNA for the CDR3: TGTGCCAGCAGCTTAGAGGTTGGAGCAAGTCAGCCCCAGCATTTT. The V call is TRBV7-8, the J call TRBJ1-5; D is uncertain. Germline V lookup: CDR1 SGHVS, CDR2 FQNEAQ. V was pared by 1 base and J by 6 bases, with 13 bases between. The CDR3 sequence is 15 residues long.